This T cell receptor beta chain is from a study of CD8+ T cells in alopecia areata. Extracted from the samples, RNA was reverse transcribed into cDNA to serve as the sequencing template. Using immunoSEQ multiplex PCR, the repertoire was profiled, and TCRdb retains in-frame clones only, with some absent. The sample includes 89,000 or so clones, about 51% of them seen just once. CDR3 size: 13 residues. In germline, CDR1 is SQVTM, CDR2 ANQGSEA. The germline V and J ends were trimmed by 1 base and 2 bases, with 8 bases remaining between them. This clone was observed a few times. The clonotype was recovered from a human donor with alopecia areata. The chain combines TRBV29-1 with TRBJ2-5; no clear D gene. The material sequenced was NKG2D-high CD8+ T cells sorted from blood. Here the CDR3 reads CSVEGESQETQYF. CDR3 coding DNA: TGCAGCGTTGAAGGCGAGTCTCAAGAGACCCAGTACTTC.